This paragraph covers one T cell receptor beta chain sequence. The sample originates from a study of T cell changes during pregnancy in multiple sclerosis. Repertoires were generated with immunoSEQ multiplex PCR, while TCRdb's copy carries only in-frame clones and drops some. Of about 55,000 clones listed, roughly 94% are singletons. V lost 3 bases and J lost 3; bases outside the gene matches: 5. The CDR3 is 15 residues long. Germline CDR1 reads SGHRS; CDR2 reads YFSETQ. This clonotype was sampled from a female donor with multiple sclerosis, enrolled in a pregnancy study. Source: CD8+ T cells from peripheral blood mononuclear cells, taken in the third trimester of pregnancy. The rearrangement links TRBV5-1 to TRBJ2-3; 9 nucleotides match TRBD1. The CDR3 loop reads CASSSQGQGTDTQYF. The CDR3 coding sequence is TGCGCCAGCAGCTCCCAAGGACAGGGGACAGATACGCAGTATTTT.